Shown below are 9 T cell receptor beta chains from a single sample sequenced in a study of ipilimumab plus nivolumab after autologous stem cell transplantation. Sequenced by immunoSEQ multiplex PCR; TCRdb stores in-frame clones only, minus some. The table includes about 40,000 clones, 80% to 95% detected once. Sequenced material: PBMCs, taken in a trial of ipilimumab plus nivolumab as post-transplant consolidation. These receptors were obtained from a male donor with multiple myeloma.

The V call is TRBV29-1, the J call TRBJ1-2; D is possibly TRBD1 (5 bases). The CDR3 consists of 14 residues. CDR1 SQVTM and CDR2 ANQGSEA come from the germline V gene. Trimming stripped 3 bases from V and 4 bases from J, with 15 bases between. CDR3 coding DNA: TGCAGCGTTGATTTGGGGCTGGTCGGCTATGGCTACACCTTC. Amino acids: CSVDLGLVGYGYTF.

The chain employs TRBV5-8 and TRBJ1-5, with TRBD1 identical over 8 bases. The CDR3 spans 18 residues. CDR1 and CDR2 (germline): SGHTS, YDEGEE. J lost 0 bases, V lost 1 base, and 9 bases had no gene match. The CDR3 loop is CASSLTTRQGNSNQPQHF. CDR3 coding DNA: TGTGCCAGCAGCTTGACCACCCGACAGGGGAATAGCAATCAGCCCCAGCATTTT.

The V gene is TRBV4-3, the J gene TRBJ2-1; D uncertain. The V and J ends lost 3 bases and 0 bases respectively, with 15 bases between them. Germline CDR1 LGHNA, CDR2 YSLEER. This CDR3 region has 17 residues. In DNA, the CDR3 is TGCGCCAGCAGCCAGGCTCGCGGCAGGAGCTCCTACAATGAGCAGTTCTTC. Amino acids: CASSQARGRSSYNEQFF.

The rearrangement uses TRBV18 and TRBJ1-5, with D possibly TRBD1 on 5 matching bases. CDR1 is KGHSH and CDR2 is LQKENI in the germline V gene. Trimming stripped 4 bases from V and 7 bases from J, with 17 bases between. This CDR3 spans 15 amino acids. This CDR3 is CASSLSSGGGQPQHF. In DNA form, the CDR3 reads TGTGCCAGCTCACTTTCTTCCGGGGGAGGGCAGCCCCAGCATTTT.

This sequence joins TRBV6-5 and TRBJ2-7; no firm D call. The CDR3 consists of 12 residues. V dropped 6 bases and J dropped 7 bases, with 13 bases sitting between them. Germline V gives CDR1 MNHEY, CDR2 SVGAGI. The CDR3, as DNA: TGTGCCAGCAGGACGCGGTTTTTAGAGCAGTACTTC. It translates to CASRTRFLEQYF.

The J gene is TRBJ2-7, the V gene TRBV6-6, with no clear D. The CDR3 contains 11 residues. The V end lost 2 bases, the J end lost 7 bases, and 6 bases lay between the germline ends. Germline V lookup: CDR1 MNHNY, CDR2 SVGAGI (reference sequence). In DNA, the CDR3 is TGTGCCAGCAGTTACACACGGGAGCAGTACTTC. Residues: CASSYTREQYF.

The genes are TRBV6-5 and TRBJ2-7; TRBD1 matches 10 bases. V gave up 2 bases and J gave up 5 bases; unmatched junction bases: 9. Germline V CDR1 and CDR2: MNHEY, SVGAGI. This CDR3 spans 16 amino acids. The CDR3 region is CASSYTTWTGGHEQYF. The CDR3 DNA reads TGTGCCAGCAGTTACACTACTTGGACAGGGGGGCACGAGCAGTACTTC.

The CDR3 DNA reads as TGTGCCAGCAGCTTGGGACTAGCAGGACTCCAAGAGACCCAGTACTTC. It encodes CASSLGLAGLQETQYF. J is TRBJ2-5 and V is TRBV2; TRBD2 matches 9 bases. From germline, CDR1 is SNHLY and CDR2 FYNNEI. This CDR3 has 16 residues. V trimming: 6 bases; J trimming: 1 base; junction bases outside the gene matches: 9.

The rearrangement uses TRBV19 and TRBJ2-7; 8 bases fit TRBD1. The V and J ends lost 4 bases and 0 bases, in that order; junction bases with no gene match: 5. This CDR3 contains 15 residues. Germline loops: CDR1 LNHDA, CDR2 SQIVND (reference sequence). Here the CDR3 reads CASSTGTGSSYEQYF. The DNA of the CDR3 is TGTGCCAGTAGTACCGGGACAGGCAGCTCCTACGAGCAGTACTTC.